The clone carrying this T cell receptor (beta chain) was seen a handful of times. Its antigen is undetermined. Using a J-beta primer mix together with a sample-barcoded 5' primer, a second PCR was run for roughly 7 to 11 cycles. The study obtained at least 2.5 million CDR3-containing paired-end reads from every sample. TCRdb re-analysed the 5' RACE reads in MiXCR, keeping a single row per CDR3 protein. The sample yields 1.5 million to 2 million distinct CDR3 sequences, roughly 32% seen once. The data are from a study of blood T cells in healthy people across ages. There are 11 residues in the CDR3. Peripheral blood from each donor was collected in a volume of 8 to 10 milliliters. Study findings and constraints: There was a strong correlation between TCR beta diversity and naive T cell percentage.

The clonotype comes from a woman under 40 in good health. The chain combines TRBV21-1 with TRBJ1-2. TRBV21-1 is a pseudogene. Sequencing input: blood. CDR3 loop: CASSRRFGYTF. In DNA form, the CDR3 reads TGTGCCAGCAGCCGGCGGTTTGGCTACACCTTC.